Following are 21 T cell receptor beta chains from one sample sequenced in a study of blood T cells in healthy people across ages. Using a J-beta primer mix together with a sample-barcoded 5' primer, a second PCR was run for about 6 to 11 cycles. MiXCR was run by TCRdb on the 5' RACE reads, yielding one entry per CDR3 protein. This table has 710,000 or so distinct CDR3 sequences, approximately 21% appearing once. The sequenced material came from blood. The source is a man between 65 and 85 years old in good health.

The chain couples TRBV5-1 to TRBJ1-2; D gene uncertain. The V gene lost 0 bases and the J gene lost 2 bases, with 8 bases spanning the gap. Per the germline V gene, CDR1 is SGHRS and CDR2 is YFSETQ. The CDR3 length is 14 residues. CDR3 protein: CASSLVAKNYGYTF. The DNA for the CDR3 is TGCGCCAGCAGCTTGGTCGCCAAGAACTATGGCTACACCTTC.

This clonotype has only a few counts. The chain uses TRBV10-3 and TRBJ2-3, with 9 bases aligning to TRBD2. The ends lost 7 bases at V and 1 base at J; junction bases unmatched: 3. Germline CDR1 is ENHRY and CDR2 is SYGVKD. The CDR3 has 14 residues. In DNA form, the CDR3 reads TGTGCCATCATGGAGCGGGAGGGCACAGATACGCAGTATTTT. This translates into CAIMEREGTDTQYF.

In this sample, this clonotype turned up many times. The chain couples TRBV6-5 to TRBJ2-1; TRBD2 agrees at 9 bases. This CDR3 has 16 amino acids. Per germline, CDR1 MNHEY and CDR2 SVGAGI. V shed 7 bases and J 12 bases; nucleotides not matched to a gene: 19. CDR3 nucleotide sequence: TGTGCCAGCACCAGGATAGGGCCTAGCGGGGATAGAGGGCAGTTCTTC. It codes for CASTRIGPSGDRGQFF.

The chain has TRBV7-2 and TRBJ2-7; the match to TRBD1 covers 7 bases. J gave up 3 bases and V 5 bases, and 7 bases lay outside the gene matches. The V gene's germline CDR1 is SGHTA and CDR2 FQGNSA. This CDR3 has 14 residues. The DNA of the CDR3 is TGTGCCAGCAGCCTTCTGGGACAGAACTACGAGCAGTACGTC. Its translation is CASSLLGQNYEQYV.

This clonotype was picked up a small number of times. The chain recombines TRBV6-1 with TRBJ2-5, with 8 bases matching TRBD2. The CDR3 is 16 amino acids. Germline CDR1 reads MNHNS; CDR2 reads SASEGT. V was clipped by 4 bases and J by 6 bases; unmatched bases: 13. The CDR3 nucleotides are TGTGCCAGCAGTGCCCGGACCAGGACTAGCTTTAAGACCCAGTACTTC. This gives the protein CASSARTRTSFKTQYF.

The chain links TRBV13 to TRBJ1-4; 12 bases are shared with TRBD1. The CDR3 contains 15 residues. CDR1 and CDR2 (germline): PRHDT, FYEKMQ (reference sequence). The V and J ends lost 4 bases and 7 bases, in that order; junction bases with no gene match: 4. CDR3 sequence (DNA): TGTGCCAGCAGCTCCGGGACAGGGGGCAGTGAAAAACTGTTTTTT. It encodes CASSSGTGGSEKLFF.

With respect to this clonotype: The junction and the germline gene differ at one end; a read error may be behind it. V gene TRBV4-2 combines with J gene TRBJ2-3; D perhaps matches TRBD2 (5 bases). The CDR3 totals 14 residues. From germline, CDR1 is LGHNA and CDR2 YNFKEQ. CDR3 bases: TGTGCCGGCAGCCAAGTGAGGGCTCAAGAGACCCAGTACTTT. Translating it yields CAGSQVRAQETQYF.

This chain joins TRBV4-1 and TRBJ2-2; D unclear. Germline CDR1 and CDR2: MGHRA and YSYEKL. The CDR3 has 13 amino acids. Deletions cut 4 bases from V and 3 bases from J, with 6 bases between. CDR3 sequence (DNA): TGCGCCAGCAGCCTCTCATACACCGGGGAGCTGTTTTTT. Amino acid sequence: CASSLSYTGELFF.

J is TRBJ2-4 and V is TRBV5-1, with D uncertain. Germline V gene data show CDR1 as SGHRS and CDR2 as YFSETQ. This CDR3 comprises 10 residues. The CDR3 nucleotides read TGCGCTCCTATCGGGTACATTCAGTACTTC. Amino acids: CAPIGYIQYF.

This clonotype was found once. The V call is TRBV19, the J call TRBJ1-2; D gene uncertain. V was shortened by 4 bases and J by 8 bases, with 11 bases between the two germline ends. The CDR3 runs 12 residues. From germline, CDR1 is LNHDA and CDR2 SQIVND (reference sequence). Here the CDR3 DNA reads TGTGCCAGTAGTAATACGGGCCTCGGCTACACCTTC. This encodes CASSNTGLGYTF. The variable domain in full, completed from reference TRBV19 and TRBJ1-2, reads DGGITQSPKYLFRKEGQNVTLSCEQNLNHDAMYWYRQDPGQGLRLIYYSQIVNDFQKGDIAEGYSVSREKKESFPLTVTSAQKNPTAFYLCASSNTGLGYTFGSGTRLTVV.

This clonotype showed up many times. The V gene is TRBV20-1, the J gene TRBJ2-3; maybe TRBD1 (5 bases). CDR3 length equals 15 residues. V was shortened by 5 bases and J by 2 bases, with 17 bases between the two germline ends. CDR1 is DFQATT, CDR2 SNEGSKA, per germline (reference sequence). CDR3 in amino acids: CSAWTLKGNTDTQYF. In DNA form, the CDR3 reads TGCAGTGCTTGGACCCTCAAGGGGAACACAGATACGCAGTATTTT.

This rearrangement joins TRBV28 to TRBJ1-1; D possibly corresponds to TRBD1 (6 bases). V was trimmed by 10 bases and J by 5 bases, leaving 17 bases between them. The CDR3 covers 13 residues. Germline lookup yields CDR1 MDHEN and CDR2 SYDVKM. CDR3: CAIHRDLRTEAFF. CDR3 nucleotide sequence: TGTGCCATCCACAGGGATTTGAGGACTGAAGCTTTCTTT.

The CDR3 region is CASSLFGTANYEQYF. The CDR3 nucleotides are TGTGCCAGCAGTTTATTCGGGACAGCAAACTACGAGCAGTACTTC. The rearrangement links TRBV28 to TRBJ2-7, with 7 positions matching TRBD1. The CDR3 is made up of 15 amino acids. Germline CDR1 is MDHEN and CDR2 is SYDVKM. Trimming at V came to 1 base and at J to 3 bases, leaving 6 bases not matched to a gene.

This clonotype was detected only a few times. The chain is built from TRBV3-1 and TRBJ2-2; no clear D gene. Per germline, CDR1 LGHDT and CDR2 YNNKEL (reference sequence). The CDR3 sequence is 12 residues long. V lost 1 base and J lost 6, with 3 bases in between. DNA for the CDR3: TGTGCCAGCAGCCAAGCCGCCGGGGAGCTGTTTTTT. Residues: CASSQAAGELFF. Full variable domain (rest looked up from reference TRBV3-1 and TRBJ2-2): DTAVSQTPKYLVTQMGNDKSIKCEQNLGHDTMYWYKQDSKKFLKIMFSYNNKELIINETVPNRFSPKSPDKAHLNLHINSLELGDSAVYFCASSQAAGELFFGEGSRLTVL.

The chain combines TRBV5-1 with TRBJ1-1; D not certain. Trimming left V 5 bases short and J 0 bases short, with 8 bases between. Germline V gives CDR1 SGHRS, CDR2 YFSETQ. The CDR3 covers 13 residues. CDR3 loop: CASRVEMNTEAFF. For the CDR3, the DNA is TGCGCCAGCAGGGTAGAAATGAACACTGAAGCTTTCTTT.

The CDR3 sequence is CASSVGDFSEQFF. The CDR3 DNA sequence: TGCGCCAGCAGCGTCGGGGACTTTAGTGAGCAGTTCTTC. The gene calls are TRBV5-1 and TRBJ2-1; a weak D match, TRBD2 (6 bases). From germline, CDR1 is SGHRS and CDR2 YFSETQ. The CDR3 spans 13 residues. V shed 4 bases and J shed 9 bases, with 14 bases lying between them.

This clonotype was counted between two and nine times. The chain combines TRBV12-3 or TRBV12-4 with TRBJ1-5, with 10 bases lining up with TRBD1. The CDR3 is made up of 13 amino acids. V lost 6 bases and J lost 7; bases outside the gene matches: 3. CDR3: CASRGTGVQPQHF. The DNA for the CDR3 is TGTGCCAGCAGAGGGACAGGGGTCCAGCCCCAGCATTTT.

This chain joins TRBV9 and TRBJ1-2; 10 bases line up with TRBD1. Germline assignment: CDR1 SGDLS and CDR2 YYNGEE. V lost 6 bases to trimming and J lost 4 bases; unmatched junction nucleotides: 6. The length of the CDR3 is 14 residues. The DNA of the CDR3 is TGTGCCAGCAAGCGGGACAGGGGTACCTATGGCTACACCTTC. Residues: CASKRDRGTYGYTF.

The CDR3 sequence is CASSPRLGATSGRIYEQYV. The CDR3 coding sequence is TGTGCCAGCAGTCCCCGATTAGGGGCTACTAGCGGGAGAATCTACGAGCAGTACGTC. The gene calls are TRBV12-3 or TRBV12-4 and TRBJ2-7; 11 bases fit TRBD2. Germline trimming cut 5 bases from V and 3 bases from J; bases unmatched to any gene: 18. The CDR3 is 19 amino acids.

This clonotype was seen a handful of times. The V call is TRBV18, the J call TRBJ2-2; D might be TRBD1 (5 bases). Germline V gene lookup returns CDR1 KGHSH and CDR2 LQKENI. CDR3 size: 16 residues. Between the trimmed V and J ends, which lost 1 base and 0 bases, there was a span of 9 bases. CDR3 amino acids: CASSPQGKPNTGELFF. DNA of the CDR3: TGTGCCAGCTCACCACAGGGGAAGCCGAACACCGGGGAGCTGTTTTTT.

This clonotype was found many times. This rearrangement joins TRBV7-7 to TRBJ2-1, with D hard to call. Trimming stripped 1 base from V and 7 bases from J, with 8 bases between. The CDR3 spans 13 residues. Per germline, CDR1 SSHAT and CDR2 FNYEAQ (reference sequence). CDR3 nucleotides: TGTGCCAGCAGCTTAGGACTGGGGAATGAGCAGTTCTTC. Translation: CASSLGLGNEQFF.